These 15 T cell receptor beta chains share one sample of origin, sequenced in a study of T cell responses to AZD1222 COVID-19 vaccine (dated by TCRdb to the early 2020s). The library relied on the immunoSEQ multiplex PCR assay. Drawn from immuneACCESS, this table holds only the in-frame rearrangements with V and J called that TCRdb kept. Clones are partly lost; checked studies trace under half to an unresolved V gene and leave the rest unexplained. The sample profile shows about 72,000 clones; over 75% of them were found once. The ten largest account for around 24% of the sample. The sample's time point label, in plain terms: baseline before first vaccination. Material: peripheral blood, obtained on day 0 of AZD1222 vaccination. Source of these receptors: an adult in good health.

CDR3 sequence: CASSNTLADTQYF. In DNA form, the CDR3 reads TGTGCCAGCAGCAATACACTAGCCGATACGCAGTATTTT. J is TRBJ2-3 and V is TRBV3-1 (or the pseudogene TRBV3-2); D perhaps matches TRBD2 (6 bases). Germline-derived CDR1 and CDR2 are LGHDT and YNNKEL (reference sequence). V shed 5 bases and J shed 6 bases, with 12 bases lying between them. This CDR3 has 13 amino acids.

The chain links TRBV28 to TRBJ2-3; TRBD2 aligns across 12 bases. The CDR3 extends over 16 amino acids. With V trimmed by 3 bases and J by 2 bases, 3 bases remained unmatched. CDR1 is MDHEN and CDR2 is SYDVKM in the germline V gene. Here the CDR3 DNA reads TGTGCCAGCAGTTTTCGACTAGCGGGAGTCACAGATACGCAGTATTTT. The encoded protein is CASSFRLAGVTDTQYF.

The chain joins TRBV5-8 to TRBJ1-2, with D hard to call. The CDR3 totals 11 residues. V was trimmed by 5 bases and J by 5 bases, leaving 7 bases between them. Per germline, CDR1 SGHTS and CDR2 YDEGEE. CDR3 in DNA: TGTGCCAGCAGACAGCCTTATGGCTACACCTTC. It translates to CASRQPYGYTF.

This chain links TRBV12-5 with TRBJ2-1, with 8 bases aligning to TRBD2. Trimming took 2 bases from V and 2 from J; bases not matched to a gene: 11. The CDR3 extends over 18 amino acids. The germline CDR1 and CDR2 sequences are LGHNT and FRNRAP. The CDR3 reads CASGLTWESGGPYNEQFF. The CDR3 DNA sequence: TGTGCTAGTGGTTTGACCTGGGAAAGCGGGGGCCCCTACAATGAGCAGTTCTTC.

This CDR3 reads CASSLGDRWYEQYF. The CDR3 nucleotides read TGTGCCAGCAGTTTGGGCGACCGATGGTACGAGCAGTACTTC. The chain uses TRBV28 and TRBJ2-7; D is unresolved. Germline CDR1 reads MDHEN; CDR2 reads SYDVKM. Trimming took 3 bases from V and 4 from J, leaving 13 bases between them. The CDR3 is made up of 14 amino acids.

On this clone: The same CDR3 is also encoded by other DNA sequences in this sample. The chain carries TRBV19 and TRBJ2-6; D not certain. This CDR3 contains 15 residues. Between the trimmed V and J ends, which lost 0 bases and 1 base, there was a span of 4 bases. The germline V gene encodes CDR1 LNHDA and CDR2 SQIVND (reference sequence). The CDR3 coding sequence is TGTGCCAGTAGTATAGAACGTTCTGGGGCCAACGTCCTGACTTTC. This codes for CASSIERSGANVLTF.

The rearrangement joins TRBV5-1 to TRBJ2-4, with D unresolved. In germline, CDR1 is SGHRS, CDR2 YFSETQ. The V end was cut by 4 bases, the J end by 9 bases, with 14 bases between. The CDR3 sequence is 13 residues long. The CDR3 DNA reads TGCGCCAGCAGCCCTGACCACCGCGGCATTCAGTACTTC. The encoded protein is CASSPDHRGIQYF.

This rearrangement joins TRBV9 to TRBJ1-1; 7 nucleotides align to TRBD1. The CDR3 length is 15 residues. The V gene end was trimmed by 4 bases and the J gene end by 1 base; junction bases not matched to a gene: 7. The germline CDR1 and CDR2 sequences are SGDLS and YYNGEE. The DNA for the CDR3 is TGTGCCAGCAGCTCCCTGACAGGGCCGAACACTGAAGCTTTCTTT. Encoded protein: CASSSLTGPNTEAFF.

A single count supports this clone. The chain employs TRBV30 and TRBJ2-7, with 11 bases aligning to TRBD2. The CDR3 spans 14 residues. V trimming: 3 bases; J trimming: 5 bases; junction bases outside the gene matches: 6. Per the germline V gene, CDR1 is GTSNPN and CDR2 is SVGIG (reference sequence). The CDR3 DNA follows: TGTGCCTGGAGCAGACTAGCGGGGTTCAACGAGCAGTACTTC. Translating it yields CAWSRLAGFNEQYF.

This chain uses TRBV14 with TRBJ1-2; D call uncertain. The CDR3 length is 14 residues. V was pared by 3 bases and J by 8 bases, with 16 bases between. Germline-derived CDR1 and CDR2 are SGHDN and FVKESK. The CDR3 DNA reads TGTGCCAGCAGCCAGATAACGGCTTGGTTGGGCTACACCTTC. It is translated as CASSQITAWLGYTF. The complete variable domain, with remaining parts taken from reference TRBV14 and TRBJ1-2, reads EAGVTQFPSHSVIEKGQTVTLRCDPISGHDNLYWYRRVMGKEIKFLLHFVKESKQDESGMPNNRFLAERTGGTYSTLKVQPAELEDSGVYFCASSQITAWLGYTFGSGTRLTVV.

The V call is TRBV30, the J call TRBJ1-2, with D unclear. V gave up 4 bases and J gave up 6 bases, with 12 bases separating them. The CDR3 runs to 12 residues. Germline CDR1 is GTSNPN and CDR2 is SVGIG (reference sequence). The CDR3 region has the DNA TGTGCCTGGACCCCGTTGGGGAATGGCTACACCTTC. The encoded protein is CAWTPLGNGYTF.

The V call is TRBV5-5, the J call TRBJ1-4, with D unresolved. CDR1 is SGHKS and CDR2 is YYEKEE in the germline V gene (reference sequence). The CDR3 extends over 15 amino acids. Trimming left V 4 bases short and J 0 bases short, with 10 bases between. CDR3 bases: TGTGCCAGCAGCCTTGGTGGTGCAACTAATGAAAAACTGTTTTTT. Residues: CASSLGGATNEKLFF.

The gene calls are TRBV30 and TRBJ2-6; perhaps D is TRBD1 or TRBD2 (5 bases each). The CDR3 contains 19 residues. The V end was cut by 1 base, the J end by 0 bases, with 19 bases between. From germline, CDR1 is GTSNPN and CDR2 SVGIG (reference sequence). The CDR3 DNA reads TGTGCCTGGAGTGACCCCCGGGGATGGGGGAACTCTGGGGCCAACGTCCTGACTTTC. This encodes CAWSDPRGWGNSGANVLTF. Combining the CDR3 with reference TRBV30 and TRBJ2-6 gives the whole variable domain SQTIHQWPATLVQPVGSPLSLECTVEGTSNPNLYWYRQAAGRGLQLLFYSVGIGQISSEVPQNLSASRPQDRQFILSSKKLLLSDSGFYLCAWSDPRGWGNSGANVLTFGAGSRLTVL.

The chain combines TRBV11-2 with TRBJ1-1, with 9 nucleotides matching TRBD1. Losses at the gene ends were 6 bases for V and 0 bases for J; bases not matched to a gene: 17. CDR1 and CDR2 (germline): SGHAT, FQNNGV. The CDR3 length is 19 residues. The CDR3 loop reads CASRQGGGQGRRMNTEAFF. The CDR3 DNA reads TGTGCCAGCAGACAGGGAGGCGGACAGGGGAGGAGGATGAACACTGAAGCTTTCTTT. The whole variable domain, filled in from reference TRBV11-2 and TRBJ1-1, reads EAGVAQSPRYKIIEKRQSVAFWCNPISGHATLYWYQQILGQGPKLLIQFQNNGVVDDSQLPKDRFSAERLKGVDSTLKIQPAKLEDSAVYLCASRQGGGQGRRMNTEAFFGQGTRLTVV.

The chain joins TRBV15 to TRBJ2-7, with 7 bases fitting TRBD1. Germline-derived CDR1 and CDR2 are LNHNV and YYDKDF (reference sequence). Trimming took 1 base from V and 5 from J; bases not matched to a gene: 8. The CDR3 is made up of 15 amino acids. This CDR3 is CATSRGTGVSDEQYF. DNA for the CDR3: TGTGCCACCAGCAGAGGAACAGGGGTTAGTGACGAGCAGTACTTC.